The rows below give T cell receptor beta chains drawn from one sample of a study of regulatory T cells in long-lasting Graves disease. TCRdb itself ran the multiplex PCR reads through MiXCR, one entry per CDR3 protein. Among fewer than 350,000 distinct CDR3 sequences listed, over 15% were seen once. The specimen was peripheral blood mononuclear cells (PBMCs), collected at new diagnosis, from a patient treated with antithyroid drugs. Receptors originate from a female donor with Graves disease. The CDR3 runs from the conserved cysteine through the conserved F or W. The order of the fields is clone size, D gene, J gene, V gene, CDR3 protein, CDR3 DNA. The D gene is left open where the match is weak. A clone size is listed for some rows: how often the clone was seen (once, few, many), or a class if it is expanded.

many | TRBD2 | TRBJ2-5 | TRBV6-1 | CASSLLAGGPETQYF | TGTGCCAGCAGCCTTCTAGCGGGAGGGCCGGAGACCCAGTACTTC
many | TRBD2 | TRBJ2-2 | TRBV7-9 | CASSLVLAGANTGELFF | TGTGCCAGCAGCTTAGTATTAGCGGGAGCGAACACCGGGGAGCTGTTTTTT
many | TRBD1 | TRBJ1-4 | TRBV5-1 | CASSSVGTDNEKLFF | TGCGCCAGCAGTTCAGTCGGGACAGATAATGAAAAACTGTTTTTT
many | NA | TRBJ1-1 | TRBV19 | CASKPQGISNTEAFF | TGTGCCAGTAAACCCCAAGGGATTTCTAACACTGAAGCTTTCTTT
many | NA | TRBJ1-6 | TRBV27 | CASSSAAGVGNSPLHF | TGTGCCAGCAGTTCAGCGGCGGGGGTTGGTAATTCACCCCTCCACTTT
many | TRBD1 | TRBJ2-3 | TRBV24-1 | CATSDWEQGDTQYF | TGTGCCACCAGTGATTGGGAACAGGGGGATACGCAGTATTTT
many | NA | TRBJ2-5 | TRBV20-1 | CSAKPLGIQETQYF | TGCAGTGCTAAACCCCTAGGTATCCAAGAGACCCAGTACTTC
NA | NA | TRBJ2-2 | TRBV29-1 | CSVRQRPNTGELFF | TGCAGCGTCAGACAGAGACCGAACACCGGGGAGCTGTTTTTT
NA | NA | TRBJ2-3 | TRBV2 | CASGGATSTDTQYF | TGTGCCAGTGGGGGGGCGACTAGCACAGATACGCAGTATTTT
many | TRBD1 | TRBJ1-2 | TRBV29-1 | CSVEVPQGAGYGYTF | TGCAGCGTTGAAGTCCCACAGGGGGCGGGCTATGGCTACACCTTC
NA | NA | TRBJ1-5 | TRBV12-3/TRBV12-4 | CASSPGEPQHF | TGTGCCAGCAGTCCGGGGGAGCCCCAGCATTTT
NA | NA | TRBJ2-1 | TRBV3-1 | CDSSLSYEQFF | TGTGACAGCAGCCTAAGCTATGAGCAGTTCTTC
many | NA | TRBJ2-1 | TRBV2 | CASRRVNEQFF | TGTGCCAGCAGGCGGGTAAATGAGCAGTTCTTC
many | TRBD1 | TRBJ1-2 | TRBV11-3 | CASSLGTGPYNYGYTF | TGTGCCAGCAGCCTCGGGACAGGGCCATATAACTATGGCTACACCTTC
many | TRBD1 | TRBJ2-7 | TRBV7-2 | CASSLVGTGGYEQYF | TGTGCCAGCAGCTTAGTCGGGACAGGGGGTTACGAGCAGTACTTC
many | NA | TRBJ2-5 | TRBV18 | CASSPQDGRETQYF | TGTGCCAGCTCACCACAGGATGGCCGGGAGACCCAGTACTTC
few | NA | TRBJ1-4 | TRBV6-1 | CASSATGPRDEKLFF | TGTGCCAGCAGTGCCACGGGCCCGAGGGATGAAAAACTGTTTTTT
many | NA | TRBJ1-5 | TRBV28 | CASSLPRARSNQPQHF | TGTGCCAGCAGCCTCCCGAGGGCGAGGAGCAATCAGCCCCAGCATTTT
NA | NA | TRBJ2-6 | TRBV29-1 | CSVVSGANVLTF | TGCAGCGTGGTCTCTGGGGCCAACGTCCTGACTTTC
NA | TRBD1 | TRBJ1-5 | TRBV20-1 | CSAQTGANQPQHF | TGCAGTGCACAGACAGGGGCGAATCAGCCCCAGCATTTT
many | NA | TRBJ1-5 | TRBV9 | CASSRGGLGNQPQHF | TGTGCCAGCAGCCGAGGAGGGTTGGGCAATCAGCCCCAGCATTTT
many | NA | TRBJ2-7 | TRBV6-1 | CASKAHGTSPEQYF | TGTGCCAGCAAGGCCCACGGAACTAGTCCCGAGCAGTACTTC
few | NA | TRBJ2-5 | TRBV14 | CASSQVNQETQYF | TGTGCCAGCAGCCAAGTTAATCAAGAGACCCAGTACTTC
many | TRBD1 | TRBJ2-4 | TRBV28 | CASSLSDLGQGNIQYF | TGTGCCAGCAGTTTAAGCGACTTGGGACAGGGAAACATTCAGTACTTC
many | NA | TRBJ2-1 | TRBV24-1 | CATSDLSGSYNEQFF | TGTGCCACCAGTGATTTGAGCGGGTCCTACAATGAGCAGTTCTTC
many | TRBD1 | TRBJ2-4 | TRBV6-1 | CASGQGRSFQYF | TGTGCCTCTGGACAGGGAAGGAGTTTTCAGTACTTC
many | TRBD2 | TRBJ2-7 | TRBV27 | CASSLVSGSYEQYF | TGTGCCAGCAGTCTAGTTAGCGGGAGCTACGAGCAGTACTTC
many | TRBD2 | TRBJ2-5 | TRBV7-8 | CASSLILAGGRETQYF | TGTGCCAGCAGCTTGATACTAGCGGGAGGGCGGGAGACCCAGTACTTC
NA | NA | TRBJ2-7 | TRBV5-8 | CASRSRKGSYEQYF | TGTGCCAGCCGGTCTAGGAAGGGATCCTACGAGCAGTACTTC
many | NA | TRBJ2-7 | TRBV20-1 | CSALLGEYEQYF | TGCAGTGCTCTACTCGGGGAATACGAGCAGTACTTC
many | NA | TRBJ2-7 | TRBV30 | CAWSRGADEQYF | TGTGCCTGGAGTCGGGGGGCCGACGAGCAGTACTTC
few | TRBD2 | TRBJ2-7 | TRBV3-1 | CASSQERLAGSYEQYF | TGTGCCAGCAGCCAAGAACGCCTAGCGGGGTCCTACGAGCAGTACTTC
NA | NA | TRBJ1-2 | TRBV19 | CASIPGLGSYGYTF | TGTGCCAGTATCCCGGGACTCGGTTCCTATGGCTACACCTTC
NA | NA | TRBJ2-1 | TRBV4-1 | CASSQRPGLANEQFF | TGCGCCAGCAGCCAGCGACCGGGACTCGCCAATGAGCAGTTCTTC
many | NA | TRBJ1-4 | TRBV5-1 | CASRPGTTNEKLFF | TGCGCCAGCAGGCCCGGGACAACTAATGAAAAACTGTTTTTT
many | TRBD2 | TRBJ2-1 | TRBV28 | CASRPTSGSGDDEQFF | TGTGCCAGCAGGCCGACTAGCGGGAGTGGGGACGATGAGCAGTTCTTC
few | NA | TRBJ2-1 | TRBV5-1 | CASSRGPEQFF | TGCGCCAGCAGCCGCGGACCCGAGCAGTTCTTC
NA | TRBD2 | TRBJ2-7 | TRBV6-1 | CASSAGPGGGLDTEQYF | TGTGCCAGCAGCGCTGGGCCGGGGGGGGGACTGGACACCGAGCAGTACTTC
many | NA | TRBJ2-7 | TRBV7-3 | CASGKGSHEQYF | TGTGCCAGCGGCAAGGGGAGCCACGAGCAGTACTTC
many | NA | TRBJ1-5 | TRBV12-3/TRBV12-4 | CASSLAGGEQPQHF | TGTGCCAGCAGTTTAGCAGGGGGAGAACAGCCCCAGCATTTT
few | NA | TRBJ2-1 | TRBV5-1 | CASSGRSSYNEQFF | TGCGCCAGCAGCGGGAGGAGCTCCTACAATGAGCAGTTCTTC
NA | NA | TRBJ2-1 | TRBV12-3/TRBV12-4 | CASAEANEQFF | TGTGCCAGCGCGGAGGCAAATGAGCAGTTCTTC
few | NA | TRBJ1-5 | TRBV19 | CASSLLRGQPQHF | TGTGCCAGTAGTCTATTGAGGGGTCAGCCCCAGCATTTT
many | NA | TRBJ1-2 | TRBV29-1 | CSVGGKPAGYGYTF | TGCAGCGTTGGAGGCAAGCCGGCGGGGTATGGCTACACCTTC
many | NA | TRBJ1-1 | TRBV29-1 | CSVRIENGAEAFF | TGCAGCGTTCGGATCGAAAATGGCGCTGAAGCTTTCTTT
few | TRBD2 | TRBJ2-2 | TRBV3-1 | CASSQSSGRAPGELFF | TGTGCCAGCAGCCAGTCGAGCGGGAGGGCCCCCGGGGAGCTGTTTTTT
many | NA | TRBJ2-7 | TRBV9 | CASSVATKGFEQYF | TGTGCCAGCAGCGTAGCTACGAAAGGGTTCGAGCAGTACTTC